This entry features one T cell receptor (beta chain) sequence. Germline values: CDR1 SGHTA, CDR2 FQGTGA. The CDR3 is made up of 19 amino acids. J lost 0 bases, V lost 5 bases, and 12 bases had no gene match. Source study methods: Reference gene primer amplification in the assay estimated nucleated cell counts. Clones were read by immunoSEQ multiplex PCR, and TCRdb kept only the in-frame ones, dropping some. V, J and clone size derive from that table, while D and trimming were established from the DNA sequence. The table has some 200,000 clones, over 75% seen once; the top ten hold 7% to 8.5%. The data derive from a study of blood T cell repertoires in COVID-19. Study-level background: Specimens from acute and convalescent COVID-19 originated in the United States, Italy and Spain. T cells, B-cell-depleted T cells, or PBMCs provided the cDNA or gDNA that served as material.

Those who participated ranged in age from 18 to 89 years and resided in approximately 26 US areas. This clonotype was sampled from a woman aged 35 to 49 with acute COVID-19. The sequenced sample was PBMCs or T cells enriched from blood (not recorded which). The chain recombines TRBV7-3 with TRBJ2-2; 10 bases agree with TRBD1. CDR3 DNA: TGTGCCAGCAGCCCAAGGGGGGACAGGGGACCCGCGAACACCGGGGAGCTGTTTTTT. It specifies CASSPRGDRGPANTGELFF.